This TCR beta chain was sequenced for a study of blood T cell repertoires in COVID-19. The protocol was immunoSEQ multiplex PCR, while the TCRdb copy is restricted to in-frame clones and leaves out a portion. This table has some 210,000 clones, 90% to 95% appearing once. The germline V gene has CDR1 SQVTM and CDR2 ANQGSEA. This CDR3 region has 15 residues. V lost 0 bases and J lost 4; bases outside the gene matches: 7. The sequence was obtained from a man aged 60 to 69 with COVID-19, enrolled during active disease. The source material was peripheral blood. V is TRBV29-1 and J is TRBJ2-5, with 8 bases matching TRBD2. CDR3 bases: TGCAGCGTTGAAGAAGGGGGGAGCGGGGGAGAGACCCAGTACTTC. Its translation: CSVEEGGSGGETQYF.